The rows below give T cell receptor beta chains drawn from one sample of a study of CD8 T cells in ankylosing spondylitis. TCRdb reprocessed the 5' RACE reads via MiXCR and lists one record per CDR3 protein. The top ten clones hold 3.5% to 5% of a sample with under 150,000 distinct CDR3 sequences, 9.5% to 12% of them seen once. The source material was blood, either unsorted or a sorted T cell fraction (not recorded which). The receptors stem from a female donor with ankylosing spondylitis or in good health (not recorded which). Each CDR3 is given with its conserved first and last residue. The D gene is left open where the match is weak. Rows may omit the clone size; those that give it use once, few, many or a size class.

>TRBJ2-1|many|TRBD1|TRBV24-1
CATSGTGLNEQFF
TGTGCCACCAGTGGGACAGGGTTAAATGAGCAGTTCTTC
>TRBJ1-5|.|.|TRBV7-3
CASSFGFNQPQHF
TGTGCCAGCAGCTTTGGGTTTAATCAGCCCCAGCATTTT
>TRBJ2-5|.|.|TRBV12-3/TRBV12-4
CASGGGQGNFETQYF
TGTGCCAGCGGGGGCGGGCAGGGAAATTTTGAGACCCAGTACTTC
>TRBJ2-2|.|TRBD2|TRBV18
CASSPRELAGPGELFF
TGTGCCAGCTCACCACGCGAACTAGCGGGGCCCGGGGAGCTGTTTTTT
>TRBJ1-3|many|.|TRBV18
CASSPLQVSSGNTIYF
TGTGCCAGCTCGCCACTGCAGGTCTCATCTGGAAACACCATATATTTT
>TRBJ2-7|many|TRBD1|TRBV5-1
CASSLVGTAYEQYF
TGCGCCAGCAGCTTGGTGGGGACAGCCTACGAGCAGTACTTC
>TRBJ2-1|many|.|TRBV11-3
CASSLNRLNEQFF
TGTGCCAGCAGCTTAAACCGGTTGAATGAGCAGTTCTTC
>TRBJ2-2|many|.|TRBV5-1
CASSLGPHNTGELFF
TGCGCCAGCAGCTTGGGTCCGCACAACACCGGGGAGCTGTTTTTT
>TRBJ1-1|many|.|TRBV29-1
CSGLGVETEAFF
TGCAGCGGCCTGGGCGTCGAGACTGAAGCTTTCTTT
>TRBJ2-1|.|.|TRBV11-3
CASSLITRGNEQFF
TGTGCCAGCAGCTTAATCACCCGGGGCAATGAGCAGTTCTTC
>TRBJ1-2|.|TRBD1|TRBV11-2
CASSFPMDRGGIGYTF
TGTGCCAGCAGCTTCCCCATGGACAGGGGAGGGATCGGCTACACCTTC
>TRBJ2-1|many|TRBD2|TRBV7-3
CASSRGTSSYNEQFF
TGTGCCAGCAGCCGCGGGACTAGCTCCTACAATGAGCAGTTCTTC
>TRBJ2-7|many|.|TRBV20-1
CSARDRVNHEQYF
TGCAGTGCTAGAGATAGAGTCAACCACGAGCAGTACTTC
>TRBJ2-1|many|.|TRBV2
CASTEGQGGYNEQFF
TGTGCCAGCACCGAGGGGCAGGGTGGCTACAATGAGCAGTTCTTC
>TRBJ1-4|many|.|TRBV15
CATNRDQRAEKLFF
TGTGCCACCAACCGGGACCAGAGGGCCGAAAAACTGTTTTTT
>TRBJ2-1|many|TRBD2|TRBV7-8
CASSFPGSGMNRGEQFF
TGTGCCAGCAGCTTTCCTGGTAGCGGGATGAACCGGGGTGAGCAGTTCTTC
>TRBJ1-6|few|.|TRBV7-2
CASSLRRLYNSPLHF
TGTGCCAGCAGCTTAAGAAGGCTCTATAATTCACCCCTCCACTTT
>TRBJ1-1|.|.|TRBV2
CASSAAGGDTEAFF
TGTGCCAGCAGCGCGGCGGGGGGGGACACTGAAGCTTTCTTT
>TRBJ1-6|many|.|TRBV2
CASSPLTRDSPLHF
TGTGCCAGCAGTCCCCTTACACGGGATTCACCCCTCCACTTT
>TRBJ1-2|many|TRBD1|TRBV20-1
CSAGTDRSYGYTF
TGCAGTGCTGGGACAGATCGGTCCTATGGCTACACCTTC
>TRBJ2-7|few|.|TRBV21-1
CASSKVRNRAHEQYF
TGTGCCAGCAGCAAGGTTCGAAACAGGGCCCACGAGCAGTACTTC
>TRBJ2-6|.|.|TRBV10-2
CASKPTGANVLTF
TGCGCCAGCAAACCAACAGGGGCCAACGTCCTGACTTTC
>TRBJ2-3|many|TRBD1|TRBV5-1
CASSRDRGLADTQYF
TGCGCCAGCAGCCGGGACAGGGGGCTTGCAGATACGCAGTATTTT
>TRBJ2-7|many|TRBD2|TRBV11-2
CASSMPSGSYEQYF
TGTGCCAGCAGCATGCCTAGCGGTTCCTACGAGCAGTACTTC
>TRBJ2-3|.|.|TRBV24-1
CATSDPSGADTQYF
TGTGCCACCAGTGACCCTTCGGGAGCAGATACGCAGTATTTT
>TRBJ2-1|many|TRBD2|TRBV24-1
CATSDFTLSASGRSYNEQFF
TGTGCCACCAGTGATTTTACCTTGTCAGCTAGCGGGAGGTCCTACAATGAGCAGTTCTTC
>TRBJ2-7|.|TRBD1|TRBV7-8
CASSSRDSPRYEQYF
TGTGCCAGCAGCAGCCGGGACAGCCCGCGGTACGAGCAGTACTTC
>TRBJ2-7|many|TRBD2|TRBV28
CASIPPGVAGEYEQYF
TGTGCCAGCATTCCTCCGGGGGTAGCGGGAGAGTACGAGCAGTACTTC
>TRBJ2-7|many|TRBD1|TRBV14
CASSQVRQGAEEQYF
TGTGCCAGCAGCCAAGTTAGACAGGGGGCTGAGGAGCAGTACTTC
>TRBJ2-7|.|TRBD1|TRBV12-3/TRBV12-4
CSSSQTGVEQYF
TGTTCCAGCAGCCAAACAGGGGTCGAGCAGTACTTC
>TRBJ1-2|many|.|TRBV20-1
CSAGHPNYGYTF
TGCAGTGCGGGACATCCTAACTATGGCTACACCTTC
>TRBJ2-1|.|TRBD2|TRBV6-1
CASSGGLAGGPVYNEQFF
TGTGCCAGCAGTGGAGGACTAGCGGGAGGCCCGGTCTACAATGAGCAGTTCTTC
>TRBJ2-7|few|.|TRBV7-6
CASSLEGGGYEQYF
TGTGCCAGCAGCTTAGAAGGGGGTGGCTACGAGCAGTACTTC
>TRBJ1-3|many|.|TRBV7-2
CASKVFLGNTIYF
TGTGCCAGCAAGGTGTTTCTTGGAAACACCATATATTTT
>TRBJ2-3|.|TRBD2|TRBV20-1
CSGTSGGLSTDTQYF
TGCTCCGGGACTAGCGGGGGCCTAAGCACAGATACGCAGTATTTT
>TRBJ2-1|few|.|TRBV19
CASSAGGSSYNEQFF
TGTGCCAGCTCTGCAGGGGGGAGCTCCTACAATGAGCAGTTCTTC
>TRBJ1-4|many|.|TRBV20-1
CSATGGGIGEKLFF
TGCAGTGCGACCGGCGGGGGGATTGGGGAAAAACTGTTTTTT
>TRBJ2-1|.|TRBD1|TRBV7-6
CASSLLDRGLDEQFF
TGTGCCAGCAGCTTACTGGACAGGGGGCTCGATGAGCAGTTCTTC
>TRBJ2-7|many|.|TRBV28
CASSLSQYEQYF
TGTGCCAGCAGTTTATCCCAATACGAGCAGTACTTC
>TRBJ1-5|few|TRBD1|TRBV23-1
CASSQLSPTRGTGMDNQPQHF
TGCGCCAGCAGTCAATTATCCCCGACCCGGGGGACAGGGATGGACAATCAGCCCCAGCATTTT
>TRBJ2-7|many|.|TRBV18
CASSQSQIGDEQYF
TGTGCCAGCTCACAGTCGCAAATTGGGGACGAGCAGTACTTC
>TRBJ1-3|many|.|TRBV29-1
CSVESAGNTIYF
TGCAGCGTTGAATCGGCTGGAAACACCATATATTTT
>TRBJ1-2|many|.|TRBV12-3/TRBV12-4
CASSQGMSGGVGYGYTF
TGTGCCAGCAGCCAGGGGATGAGCGGAGGGGTTGGGTATGGCTACACCTTC
>TRBJ2-7|many|.|TRBV7-2
CASSYGTPSSYEQYF
TGTGCCAGCAGCTACGGGACACCGAGCTCCTACGAGCAGTACTTC
>TRBJ1-5|few|TRBD1|TRBV28
CASSAVGTVSNQPQHF
TGTGCCAGCAGTGCCGTAGGGACAGTTAGCAATCAGCCCCAGCATTTT
>TRBJ2-1|.|.|TRBV3-1
CACSQDGRGGGEQFF
TGTGCCTGCTCCCAAGACGGGAGAGGGGGCGGAGAGCAGTTCTTC
>TRBJ1-1|many|TRBD1|TRBV29-1
CSVAGTAPEAFF
TGCAGCGTGGCCGGGACAGCCCCTGAAGCTTTCTTT
>TRBJ1-2|many|.|TRBV19
CASSKPDGTYYGYTF
TGTGCCAGTAGTAAACCCGACGGGACATACTATGGCTACACCTTC
>TRBJ2-2|many|.|TRBV5-1
CASSLLPGNTGELFF
TGCGCCAGCAGCTTGTTGCCAGGGAACACCGGGGAGCTGTTTTTT
>TRBJ2-7|many|.|TRBV27
CASSFSGPTYEQYF
TGTGCCAGCAGTTTCAGCGGCCCGACCTACGAGCAGTACTTC
>TRBJ2-5|many|.|TRBV5-6
CASSRAGPETQYF
TGTGCCAGCAGCCGGGCGGGACCAGAGACCCAGTACTTC
>TRBJ2-1|many|TRBD1|TRBV29-1
CSILGQGNEQFF
TGCAGCATCCTCGGACAGGGTAATGAGCAGTTCTTC
>TRBJ1-1|many|.|TRBV7-9
CASSLSGERAEAFF
TGTGCCAGCAGCTTATCAGGGGAAAGGGCTGAAGCTTTCTTT